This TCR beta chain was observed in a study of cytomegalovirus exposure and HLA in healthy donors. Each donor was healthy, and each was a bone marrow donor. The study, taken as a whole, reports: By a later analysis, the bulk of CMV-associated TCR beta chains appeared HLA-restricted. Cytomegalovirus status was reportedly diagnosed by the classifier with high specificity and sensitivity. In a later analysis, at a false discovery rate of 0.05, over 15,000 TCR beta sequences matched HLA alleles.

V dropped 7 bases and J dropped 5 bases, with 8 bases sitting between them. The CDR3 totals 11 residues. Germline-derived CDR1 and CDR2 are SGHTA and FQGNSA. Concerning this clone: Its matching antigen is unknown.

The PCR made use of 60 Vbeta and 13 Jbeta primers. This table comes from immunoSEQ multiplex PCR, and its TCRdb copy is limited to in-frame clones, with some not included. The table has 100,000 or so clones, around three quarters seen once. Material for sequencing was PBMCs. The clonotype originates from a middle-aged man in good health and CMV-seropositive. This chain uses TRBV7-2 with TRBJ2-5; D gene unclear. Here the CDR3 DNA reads TGTGCCAGCACCGCGGCGGAGACCCAGTACTTC. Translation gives CASTAAETQYF.